This entry features one T cell receptor beta chain sequence. Its cognate antigen is unknown. Via MiXCR, TCRdb re-called the 5' RACE reads, giving one row per CDR3 protein. The sample gives around 480,000 distinct CDR3 sequences, roughly an eighth of which show up once; 0.95% to 1% is in the top ten. This record belongs to a study of identical twins. Germline V gene lookup returns CDR1 SEHNR and CDR2 FQNEAQ (reference sequence). The CDR3 loop spans 14 amino acids. V was pared by 2 bases and J by 4 bases, with 11 bases between. Study-level findings and limits: Less excess twin sharing appeared in beta out-of-frame sequences.

The same specimen was also included in a second study, on yellow fever vaccine responses in identical twins. That paper notes: Vaccine-induced T cell responses in twins were reportedly observed to appear partly convergent, partly personalized.

The origin of this receptor is a woman younger than 30 in good health. The rearrangement uses TRBV7-9 and TRBJ2-5; the D gene is possibly TRBD1 (6 bases). The specimen sequenced was CD4+ T cells sorted from blood. The CDR3 is CASSLRDTAETQYF. The CDR3 region has the DNA TGTGCCAGCAGCTTAAGGGACACCGCAGAGACCCAGTACTTC.